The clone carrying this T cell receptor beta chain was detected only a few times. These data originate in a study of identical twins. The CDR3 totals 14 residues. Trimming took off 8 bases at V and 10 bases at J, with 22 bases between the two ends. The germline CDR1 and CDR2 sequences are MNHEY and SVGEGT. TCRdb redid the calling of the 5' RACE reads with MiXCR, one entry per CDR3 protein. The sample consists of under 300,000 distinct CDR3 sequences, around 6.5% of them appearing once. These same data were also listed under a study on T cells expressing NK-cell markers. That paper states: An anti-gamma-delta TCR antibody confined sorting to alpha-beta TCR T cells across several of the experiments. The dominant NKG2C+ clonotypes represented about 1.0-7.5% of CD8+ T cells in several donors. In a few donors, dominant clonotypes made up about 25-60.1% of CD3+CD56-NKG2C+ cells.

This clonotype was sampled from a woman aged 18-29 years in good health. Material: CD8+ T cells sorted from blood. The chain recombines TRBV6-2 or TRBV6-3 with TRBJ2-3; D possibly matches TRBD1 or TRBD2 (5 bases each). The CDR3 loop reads CASQGPVFSIAQYF. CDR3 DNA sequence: TGTGCCAGCCAGGGACCGGTATTTTCTATTGCGCAGTATTTT.